This T cell receptor (beta chain) was identified in a study of CD8 T cells in Susac syndrome. 0.5 to 1 ug RNA was reverse transcribed with random hexamers. immunoSEQ multiplex PCR amplified TCR beta CDR3 across 54 Vbeta, 13 Jbeta. TCRdb redid the calling of the immunoSEQ multiplex PCR reads with MiXCR, one entry per CDR3 protein. This table has about 300,000 distinct CDR3 sequences, 92% appearing once. The authors sequenced TCR beta from blood CD8+ and CD4+ T cells. Negative isolation was used for CD8+ and CD4+ T cells and FACS enrichment for TEMRA cells. Germline CDR1 and CDR2: MNHNS and SASEGT. This CDR3 has 14 amino acids. Trimming shortened V by 7 bases and J by 3 bases, and 10 bases separated the two germline ends.

Sequencing input: CD4+ T cells from PBMCs. This clonotype was obtained from a human donor with multiple sclerosis. The chain combines TRBV6-1 with TRBJ1-6; D ambiguous. Here the CDR3 reads CASTTSNYNSPLHF. CDR3 bases: TGTGCCAGCACCACCAGCAACTATAATTCACCCCTCCACTTT.